The 21 T cell receptor beta chains listed next were all sequenced from one sample in a study of cytomegalovirus exposure and HLA in healthy donors. A multiplex PCR was run with 60 Vbeta primers and 13 Jbeta primers. Profiled with immunoSEQ multiplex PCR; TCRdb holds only in-frame clones, not every one. There are about 200,000 clones in the sample; about 80% occur only once, and less than 3% lies in the top ten. The material sequenced was PBMCs. Source of these receptors: a woman between 25 and 40 years old in good health and CMV-seronegative.

The chain employs TRBV6-1 and TRBJ2-7; possible D gene TRBD2, 5 bases. With 5 bases removed from V and 4 bases from J, the gap between germline ends came to 9 bases. The CDR3 spans 12 residues. Germline V CDR1 and CDR2: MNHNS, SASEGT. Here the CDR3 reads CASSPGMYEQYF. The CDR3 DNA follows: TGTGCCAGCAGTCCCGGGATGTACGAGCAGTACTTC.

The chain employs TRBV6-5 and TRBJ2-7; TRBD1 matches at 7 bases. This CDR3 has 13 residues. V lost 8 bases, J lost 0 bases, and 4 bases stayed unmatched. In germline, CDR1 is MNHEY, CDR2 SVGAGI. The CDR3 loop is CASHRGFSYEQYF. As DNA, the CDR3 is TGTGCCAGCCACAGGGGATTCTCCTACGAGCAGTACTTC.

The V and J genes are TRBV30 and TRBJ2-7; D is perhaps TRBD2 (5 bases). The CDR3 runs to 13 residues. CDR1 and CDR2 (germline): GTSNPN, SVGIG (reference sequence). Trimming stripped 0 bases from V and 6 bases from J, with 12 bases between. CDR3 in DNA: TGTGCCTGGAGTGTTGGCGGGTCGCGCGAGCAGTACTTC. Amino acids: CAWSVGGSREQYF.

This clone was seen a single time. CDR3 region: CASSPMGRATEAFF. The CDR3 bases are TGTGCCAGCTCCCCTATGGGCAGGGCCACTGAAGCTTTCTTT. The chain combines TRBV18 with TRBJ1-1; a weak D match, TRBD1 (5 bases). The CDR3 covers 14 residues. Between the trimmed V and J ends, which lost 6 bases and 4 bases, there was a span of 15 bases. CDR1 is KGHSH, CDR2 LQKENI, per germline. The full variable domain, completed using reference TRBV18 and TRBJ1-1, is NAGVMQNPRHLVRRRGQEARLRCSPMKGHSHVYWYRQLPEEGLKFMVYLQKENIIDESGMPKERFSAEFPKEGPSILRIQQVVRGDSAAYFCASSPMGRATEAFFGQGTRLTVV.

The chain recombines TRBV19 with TRBJ1-2, with 7 bases fitting TRBD1. CDR3 length: 16 amino acids. Germline V gene lookup returns CDR1 LNHDA and CDR2 SQIVND (reference sequence). The ends lost 1 base at V and 3 bases at J; junction bases unmatched: 8. CDR3 nucleotides: TGTGCCAGTAGTATAGCCAAACAGGGGACCTACTATGGCTACACCTTC. It codes for CASSIAKQGTYYGYTF.

In its sample, this clone was seen a few times. The chain joins TRBV5-4 to TRBJ2-3; no clear D. Deletions cut 0 bases from V and 2 bases from J, with 10 bases between. CDR1 SGHNT and CDR2 YYREEE come from the germline V gene (reference sequence). The CDR3 totals 15 residues. As DNA, the CDR3 is TGTGCCAGCAGCTTGGCCGGCGGCTACACAGATACGCAGTATTTT. It specifies CASSLAGGYTDTQYF.

The chain joins TRBV9 to TRBJ1-1, with TRBD1 matching over 10 bases. With 3 bases clipped from V and 3 bases from J, the junction kept 5 bases outside the gene matches. Germline V CDR1 and CDR2: SGDLS, YYNGEE. The CDR3 is 15 amino acids. CDR3: CASSETGGKHTEAFF. CDR3 coding DNA: TGTGCCAGCAGCGAGACAGGGGGCAAACACACTGAAGCTTTCTTT. Together with reference TRBV9 and TRBJ1-1, the CDR3 gives the full variable domain: DSGVTQTPKHLITATGQRVTLRCSPRSGDLSVYWYQQSLDQGLQFLIQYYNGEERAKGNILERFSAQQFPDLHSELNLSSLELGDSALYFCASSETGGKHTEAFFGQGTRLTVV.

The chain couples TRBV5-1 to TRBJ2-1; 8 bases agree with TRBD2. J was trimmed by 5 bases and V by 1 base; bases with no gene match: 8. CDR1 is SGHRS and CDR2 is YFSETQ in the germline V gene. The CDR3 has 16 amino acids. The CDR3 protein is CASSLSGAGGNNEQFF. The CDR3 nucleotides read TGCGCCAGCAGCTTGTCGGGTGCGGGGGGTAACAATGAGCAGTTCTTC. The variable domain in full, with the rest retrieved from reference TRBV5-1 and TRBJ2-1, is KAGVTQTPRYLIKTRGQQVTLSCSPISGHRSVSWYQQTPGQGLQFLFEYFSETQRNKGNFPGRFSGRQFSNSRSEMNVSTLELGDSALYLCASSLSGAGGNNEQFFGPGTRLTVL.

A single count supports this clone. The chain employs TRBV5-1 and TRBJ2-5; D is perhaps TRBD2 (6 bases). Germline CDR1 is SGHRS and CDR2 is YFSETQ. The CDR3 length is 18 residues. Trimming pared 4 bases from V and 11 bases from J, leaving 33 bases between. The CDR3 loop is CASSNILRAGPSRREQYF. CDR3 sequence (DNA): TGCGCCAGCAGCAACATCCTTCGGGCCGGTCCATCCCGGAGGGAGCAGTACTTC.

On this clone itself: Its ends do not fully match the called genes, so a read error is possible. The chain employs TRBV15 and TRBJ1-2, with 7 bases that match TRBD1. Germline CDR1 LNHNV, CDR2 YYDKDF (reference sequence). The CDR3 spans 14 residues. The DNA of the CDR3 is TGTGCCACCAGCAGAATATACAGGGGTGATGGCTACCCCTTC. The encoded protein is CATSRIYRGDGYPF.

The V gene is TRBV2, the J gene TRBJ1-5; weak D call: TRBD1 (6 bases). This CDR3 has 16 amino acids. Germline V gives CDR1 SNHLY, CDR2 FYNNEI. Trimming shortened V by 0 bases and J by 3 bases, and 12 bases separated the two germline ends. The CDR3 DNA sequence: TGTGCCAGCAGTGAAGCTCAGGGGATAGACAATCAGCCCCAGCATTTT. Its translation: CASSEAQGIDNQPQHF.

Written as DNA, the CDR3 is TGTGCCACCAGCAGAGTTCCCTCGGGACAGCGAGAAGCTTTCTTT. Encoded protein: CATSRVPSGQREAFF. The J gene is TRBJ1-1, the V gene TRBV15; 7 bases map to TRBD1. The CDR3 loop spans 15 amino acids. With 1 base clipped from V and 8 bases from J, the junction kept 10 bases outside the gene matches. CDR1 is LNHNV, CDR2 YYDKDF, per germline (reference sequence). The complete variable domain, with remaining parts taken from reference TRBV15 and TRBJ1-1, reads DAMVIQNPRYQVTQFGKPVTLSCSQTLNHNVMYWYQQKSSQAPKLLFHYYDKDFNNEADTPDNFQSRRPNTSFCFLDIRSPGLGDTAMYLCATSRVPSGQREAFFGQGTRLTVV.

The chain has TRBV2 and TRBJ2-3; 7 nucleotides agree with TRBD2. Trimming took 6 bases from V and 2 from J; bases not matched to a gene: 5. CDR1 is SNHLY and CDR2 is FYNNEI in the germline V gene. This CDR3 has 14 residues. The CDR3 sequence: CASSRDYPTDTQYF. The CDR3 DNA reads as TGTGCCAGCAGCCGGGACTACCCCACAGATACGCAGTATTTT. Looking up the rest from reference TRBV2 and TRBJ2-3 gives the full variable domain: EPEVTQTPSHQVTQMGQEVILRCVPISNHLYFYWYRQILGQKVEFLVSFYNNEISEKSEIFDDQFSVERPDGSNFTLKIRSTKLEDSAMYFCASSRDYPTDTQYFGPGTRLTVL.

The genes are TRBV5-1 and TRBJ1-5, with 7 bases that match TRBD1. The CDR3 loop spans 17 amino acids. V shed 0 bases and J 0 bases; nucleotides not matched to a gene: 6. In germline, CDR1 is SGHRS, CDR2 YFSETQ. The CDR3 region is CASSLGGTADSNQPQHF. In nucleotides, the CDR3 is TGCGCCAGCAGCTTGGGCGGGACAGCCGATAGCAATCAGCCCCAGCATTTT.

This chain links TRBV5-4 with TRBJ2-5; no firm D call. The CDR3 totals 16 residues. Between the trimmed V and J ends, which lost 5 bases and 4 bases, there was a span of 21 bases. Looked up from germline, CDR1 is SGHNT and CDR2 is YYREEE (reference sequence). The CDR3 sequence: CASSGARWSSVETQYF. CDR3 in DNA: TGTGCCAGCAGTGGCGCGAGGTGGAGTTCGGTAGAGACCCAGTACTTC.

The chain has TRBV5-4 and TRBJ1-2; D is unresolved. The CDR3 totals 13 residues. Germline values: CDR1 SGHNT, CDR2 YYREEE (reference sequence). V lost 4 bases and J 5 bases, leaving 12 bases between the germline ends. The CDR3 nucleotides are TGTGCCAGCAGCCCCCCGGCGGAGTATGGCTACACCTTC. Its translation is CASSPPAEYGYTF.

This clone has a single count. The chain joins TRBV18 to TRBJ1-5; no firm D call. Germline CDR1 reads KGHSH; CDR2 reads LQKENI. The CDR3 sequence is 13 residues long. Between the trimmed V and J ends, which lost 3 bases and 0 bases, there was a span of 3 bases. The chain's CDR3 is CASSPNSNQPQHF. CDR3 sequence (DNA): TGTGCCAGCTCACCCAATAGCAATCAGCCCCAGCATTTT.

The CDR3 DNA is TGTGCCCACCCACGGAACACCATATATTTT. This gives the protein CAHPRNTIYF. The chain carries TRBV19 and TRBJ1-3; the D is unclear. CDR3 size: 10 residues. V was trimmed by 11 bases and J by 7 bases, leaving 9 bases between them. Germline V lookup: CDR1 LNHDA, CDR2 SQIVND (reference sequence).

This clone was recorded once. The chain couples TRBV21-1 to TRBJ2-3; TRBD2 was called by the table and not checked on the DNA. TRBV21-1 corresponds to a pseudogene. The CDR3 sequence is 15 residues long. CDR3 DNA sequence: TGTGCCAGCATCCTTTCTAGCAAGTGCACAGATACGCAGTATTTT. Encoded protein: CASILSSKCTDTQYF.

A remark on this clone: The junction shows a germline mismatch at one end, possibly a read error. CDR3 nucleotides: TGTGCCAGCAGTACACAGGCAGGCCTCTCCCACTTC. It is translated as CASSTQAGLSHF. V is TRBV6-1 and J is TRBJ2-5; perhaps TRBD1 as D (5 bases). CDR3 length equals 12 residues. The V gene's germline CDR1 is MNHNS and CDR2 SASEGT.

The chain joins TRBV2 to TRBJ2-7, with 7 positions matching TRBD2. CDR3 length equals 14 residues. V shed 7 bases and J 2 bases; nucleotides not matched to a gene: 8. Germline V CDR1 and CDR2: SNHLY, FYNNEI. The CDR3 sequence is CASTKDRGAYEQYF. CDR3 DNA sequence: TGTGCCAGCACTAAAGACCGGGGGGCCTACGAGCAGTACTTC.